This T cell receptor beta chain was obtained from a study of blood T cells in healthy people across ages (dated by TCRdb to about 2015). Notes on the research overall: Template switching captured roughly one uniquely barcoded TCR beta cDNA molecule per two T cells in model experiments. Using deep sequencing normalized with unique cDNA molecular identifiers, the study measured how TCR beta repertoire diversity changes with age. Four age groups were formed from the donors: young (average 16 years), middle-aged (approximately 41), aged (roughly 58) and long-lived (about 80). To avoid experimental bias, donors of different ages were randomly spread across the sequencing lanes. Two additional independent replicas of 1 million unique cDNA reads from the same blood draw were analyzed for two donors (one aged 18 to 29 and one aged 80 or older).

Study-wide conclusions, independent of this receptor: Total diversity estimates from one million sequenced T cells were considered lower bounds and underestimates. Conclusive comparison of naive and antigen-experienced compartments was prevented by the profiling of bulk unsorted PBMCs. Compared with the aged group, the long-lived group had more naive CD4+ T cells, fewer expanded clones and increased TCR diversity, a pattern suggesting age selection. As age increased, observed TCR beta diversity per million T cells dropped in a roughly linear way, and a significant reduction was already evident by age roughly 36. The CMV infection status of donors was not known, potentially confounding age-related changes in expanded clonotypes. Observed TCR beta diversity correlated strongly with the percentage of naive T cells measured by flow cytometry.

Donors were around 37 systemically healthy Caucasian individuals from Russia aged roughly 6 to 100 years. Each donor gave roughly 9 milliliters of peripheral blood, drawn into EDTA-treated Vacutainer tubes. Ficoll-Paque density-gradient centrifugation was used to isolate PBMCs, with at least 7 million per sample. Trizol reagent was used to extract total RNA from the PBMCs, yielding at least 6 micrograms per sample. The percentages of naive CD45RAhigh/CD27high T cells were determined by flow cytometry on a PBMC aliquot from every donor. A word on this clonotype: Its antigen has not been determined. No quality values exist for individual bases; no much larger clone is one base distant.

Taken from the germline V gene (reference sequence), the CDR1 and CDR2 loops are MNHNY and SVGAGI. Unmatched junction bases come to 9, with V trimmed by 6 bases and J by 5 bases. From cysteine to phenylalanine, the CDR3 is 14 amino acids long. This entry keeps only the CDR3 DNA: 42 bases, framed from base 1. The method behind the library was 5' RACE. Instrument on record: Illumina HiSeq 2500. A second 7 to 11 cycle PCR used a sample-barcoded 5' primer and a J-beta primer mix. Each TCR beta cDNA molecule received a unique molecular identifier from a template-switch 5' adaptor carrying 12 random nucleotides. Each sample yielded at least 2.5 million CDR3-containing paired-end reads. First-strand cDNA was synthesized from all RNA with the Mint cDNA synthesis kit, primed by a TRBC-specific oligonucleotide. Following uracil-DNA glycosylase treatment, all cDNA underwent a first 18-cycle PCR with the universal primers M1SS and BC2_uni_R. Turning to the authors' computational methods: Normalization of each sample was performed by random selection of 1 million high-quality reads, each carrying a distinct molecular identifier. Instead of being binned into consensus sequences, reads that shared molecular identifiers were thrown out. MiTCR, run with a Q25 quality threshold and the strictest error-elimination algorithm, handled CDR3 identification, clonotype clustering and error correction. A nonparametric unseen species model with Euler transformation was used to estimate lower-bound total TCR beta diversity. Starting from the raw public reads, TCRdb applied fastp trimming at Q25, assembled clones with MiXCR and retained in-frame beta chains. Each entry is one CDR3 protein sequence, shown with its most common DNA and genes. In this record, the V and J calls reflect TCRdb's handling and not the investigators' own analysis. This sample is represented by about 1.8 million distinct CDR3 sequences; about 50% of them were singletons. Approximately 2% of the sample goes to the ten largest clones.

The chain employs TRBV6-6 and TRBJ1-1; TRBD1 lines up with 7 middle nucleotides. This receptor was obtained from a woman in her 40s in good health. Sequencing input: blood. At the DNA level, the sequence is TGTGCCAGCAGCCCCCCGACAGGGCATACTGAAGCTTTCTTT. Its amino acids are CASSPPTGHTEAFF.